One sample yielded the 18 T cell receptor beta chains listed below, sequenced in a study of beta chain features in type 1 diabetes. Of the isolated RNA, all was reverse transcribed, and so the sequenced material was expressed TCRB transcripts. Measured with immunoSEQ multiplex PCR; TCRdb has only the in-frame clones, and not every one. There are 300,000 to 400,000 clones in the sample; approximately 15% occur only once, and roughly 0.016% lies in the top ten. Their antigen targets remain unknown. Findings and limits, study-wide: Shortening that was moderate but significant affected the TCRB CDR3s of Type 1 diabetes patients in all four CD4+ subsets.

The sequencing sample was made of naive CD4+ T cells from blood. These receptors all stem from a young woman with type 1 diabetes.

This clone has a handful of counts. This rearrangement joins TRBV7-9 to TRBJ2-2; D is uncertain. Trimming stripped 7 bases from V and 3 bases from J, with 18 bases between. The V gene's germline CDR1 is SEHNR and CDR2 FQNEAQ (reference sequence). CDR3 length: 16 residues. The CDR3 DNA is TGTGCCAGCACCTCGAGGAGCGTATCGGACACCGGGGAGCTGTTTTTT. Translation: CASTSRSVSDTGELFF.

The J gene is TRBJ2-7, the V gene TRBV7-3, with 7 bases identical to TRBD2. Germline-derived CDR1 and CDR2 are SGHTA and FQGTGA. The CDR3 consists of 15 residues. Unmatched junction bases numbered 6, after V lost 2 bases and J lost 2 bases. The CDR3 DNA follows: TGTGCCAGCAGCTTAGGGGCTAGCGGCCCCTACGAGCAGTACTTC. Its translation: CASSLGASGPYEQYF.

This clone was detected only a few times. CDR3 sequence: CASRWGGTGELFF. Written as DNA, the CDR3 is TGTGCCAGCAGGTGGGGAGGTACCGGGGAGCTGTTTTTT. The V call is TRBV6-5, the J call TRBJ2-2; weak D call: TRBD2 (6 bases). The CDR3 contains 13 residues. The V gene lost 6 bases and the J gene lost 5 bases, with 10 bases spanning the gap. Germline values: CDR1 MNHEY, CDR2 SVGAGI.

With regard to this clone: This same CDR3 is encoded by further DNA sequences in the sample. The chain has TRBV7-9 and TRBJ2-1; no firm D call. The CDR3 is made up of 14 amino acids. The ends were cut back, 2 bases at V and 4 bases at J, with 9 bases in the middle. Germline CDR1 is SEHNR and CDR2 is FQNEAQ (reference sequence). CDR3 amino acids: CASSLSSSYNEQFF. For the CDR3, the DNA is TGTGCCAGCAGCTTAAGCTCATCGTACAATGAGCAGTTCTTC.

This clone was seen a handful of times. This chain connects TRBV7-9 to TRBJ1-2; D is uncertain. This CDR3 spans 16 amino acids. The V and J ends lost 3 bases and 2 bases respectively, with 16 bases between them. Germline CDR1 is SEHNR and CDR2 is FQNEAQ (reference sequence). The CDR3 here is CASSFGGSTLNYGYTF. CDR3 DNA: TGTGCCAGCAGCTTTGGTGGCAGTACCTTAAACTATGGCTACACCTTC.

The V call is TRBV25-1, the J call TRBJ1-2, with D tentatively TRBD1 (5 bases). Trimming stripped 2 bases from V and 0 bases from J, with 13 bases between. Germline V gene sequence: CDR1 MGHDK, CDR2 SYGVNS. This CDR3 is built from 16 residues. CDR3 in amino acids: CASSEVGGSANYGYTF. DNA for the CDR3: TGTGCCAGCAGTGAAGTCGGGGGATCTGCTAACTATGGCTACACCTTC.

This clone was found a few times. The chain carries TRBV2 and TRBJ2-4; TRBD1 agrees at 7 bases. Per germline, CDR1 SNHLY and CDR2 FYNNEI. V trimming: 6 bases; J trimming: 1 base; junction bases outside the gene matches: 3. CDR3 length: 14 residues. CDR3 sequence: CASRGGGAKNIQYF. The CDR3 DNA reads TGTGCCAGCAGAGGGGGCGGTGCCAAAAACATTCAGTACTTC.

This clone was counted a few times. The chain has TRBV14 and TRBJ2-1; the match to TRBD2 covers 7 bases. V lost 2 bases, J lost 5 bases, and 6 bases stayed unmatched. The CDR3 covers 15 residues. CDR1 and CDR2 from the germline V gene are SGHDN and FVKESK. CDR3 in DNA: TGTGCCAGCAGCCAATCTGGGACTATAAACAATGAGCAGTTCTTC. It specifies CASSQSGTINNEQFF.

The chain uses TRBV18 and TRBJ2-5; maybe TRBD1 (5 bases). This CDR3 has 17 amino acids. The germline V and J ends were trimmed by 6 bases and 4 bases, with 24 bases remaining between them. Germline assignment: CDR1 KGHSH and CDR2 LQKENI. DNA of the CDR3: TGTGCCAGCTCCCTGGTCGATCGCCAGGGAAGATTAGAGACCCAGTACTTC. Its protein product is CASSLVDRQGRLETQYF.

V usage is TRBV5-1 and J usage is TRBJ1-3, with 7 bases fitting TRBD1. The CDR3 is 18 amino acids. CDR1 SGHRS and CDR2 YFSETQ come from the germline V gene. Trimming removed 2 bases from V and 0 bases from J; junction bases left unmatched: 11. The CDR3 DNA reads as TGCGCCAGCAGCTTCTTCGGACAGGTCCATGGCTCTGGAAACACCATATATTTT. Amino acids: CASSFFGQVHGSGNTIYF.

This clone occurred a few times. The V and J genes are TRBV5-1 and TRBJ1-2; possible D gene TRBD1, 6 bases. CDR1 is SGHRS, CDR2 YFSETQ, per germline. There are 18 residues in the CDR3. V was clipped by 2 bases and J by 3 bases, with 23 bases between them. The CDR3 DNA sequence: TGCGCCAGCAGCTTAAATCCCAACCAGGGGCCTCGGGACTATGGCTACACCTTC. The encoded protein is CASSLNPNQGPRDYGYTF.

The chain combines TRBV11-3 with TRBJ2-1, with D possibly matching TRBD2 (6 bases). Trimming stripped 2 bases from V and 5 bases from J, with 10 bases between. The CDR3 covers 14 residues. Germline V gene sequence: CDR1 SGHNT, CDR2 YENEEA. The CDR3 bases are TGTGCCAGCAGCTTAAGGAGGGAACACAATGAGCAGTTCTTC. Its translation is CASSLRREHNEQFF. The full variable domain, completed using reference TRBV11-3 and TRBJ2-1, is EAGVVQSPRYKIIEKKQPVAFWCNPISGHNTLYWYLQNLGQGPELLIRYENEEAVDDSQLPKDRFSAERLKGVDSTLKIQPAELGDSAVYLCASSLRREHNEQFFGPGTRLTVL.

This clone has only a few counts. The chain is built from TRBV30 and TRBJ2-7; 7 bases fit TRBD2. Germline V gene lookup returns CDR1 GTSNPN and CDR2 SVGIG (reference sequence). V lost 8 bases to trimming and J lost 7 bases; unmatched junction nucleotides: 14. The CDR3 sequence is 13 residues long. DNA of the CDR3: TGTGCCGCGGCGGGGGAAAGGTTTGGAGAGCAGTACTTC. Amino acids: CAAAGERFGEQYF.

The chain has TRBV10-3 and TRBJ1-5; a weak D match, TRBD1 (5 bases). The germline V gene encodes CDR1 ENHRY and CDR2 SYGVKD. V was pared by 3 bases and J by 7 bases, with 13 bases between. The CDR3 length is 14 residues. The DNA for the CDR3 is TGTGCCATCAGTGAAGTAGGGGTTCGGCAGCCCCAGCATTTT. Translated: CAISEVGVRQPQHF.

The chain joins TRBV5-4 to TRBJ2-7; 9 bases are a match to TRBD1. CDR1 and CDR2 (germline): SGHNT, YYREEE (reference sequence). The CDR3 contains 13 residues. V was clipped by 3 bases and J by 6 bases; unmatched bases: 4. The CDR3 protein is CASSSRDRAEQYV. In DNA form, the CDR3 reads TGTGCCAGCAGCTCCCGGGACAGGGCCGAGCAGTACGTC.

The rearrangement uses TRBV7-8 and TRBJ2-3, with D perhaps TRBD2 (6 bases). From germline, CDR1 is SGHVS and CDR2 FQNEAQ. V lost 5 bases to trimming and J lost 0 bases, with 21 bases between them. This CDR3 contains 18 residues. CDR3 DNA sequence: TGTGCCAGCAGCCTCGTGGGTGGGACTCGGAGGAGCACAGATACGCAGTATTTT. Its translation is CASSLVGGTRRSTDTQYF.

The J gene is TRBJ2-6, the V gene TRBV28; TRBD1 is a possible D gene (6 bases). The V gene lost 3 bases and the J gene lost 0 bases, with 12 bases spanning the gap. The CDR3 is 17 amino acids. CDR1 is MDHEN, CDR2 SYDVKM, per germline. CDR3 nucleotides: TGTGCCAGCAGTTTGACAGGAGTCTTCTCTGGGGCCAACGTCCTGACTTTC. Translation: CASSLTGVFSGANVLTF.

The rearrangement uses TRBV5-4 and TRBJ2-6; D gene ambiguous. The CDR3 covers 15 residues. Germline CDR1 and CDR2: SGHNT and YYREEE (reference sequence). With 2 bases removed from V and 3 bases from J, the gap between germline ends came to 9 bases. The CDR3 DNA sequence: TGTGCCAGCAGCTTCGGTGATGGTGGGGCCAACGTCCTGACTTTC. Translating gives CASSFGDGGANVLTF.